These T cell receptor beta chains were read from a single sample in a study of blood T cell repertoires in COVID-19. Profiling relied on immunoSEQ multiplex PCR, and the TCRdb table lists in-frame clones only, not all of them. The table lists 65,000 to 85,000 clones, roughly 84% of them singletons. The sample was peripheral blood. The source of these receptors is a woman aged 18-30 years with acute or convalescent COVID-19. Both conserved end residues are part of each CDR3. A D gene is named only where the DNA matches it firmly. Size tells how often a clone was seen (once, few, many) or the class of an expanded clone, and some rows leave it out.

abundance: NA
j_gene: TRBJ1-2
d_gene: NA
v_gene: TRBV21-1
CDR3aa: CASSFQTAHHGYTF
CDR3nt: TGTGCCAGCAGCTTCCAGACAGCGCACCATGGCTACACCTTC

abundance: NA
j_gene: TRBJ2-5
d_gene: TRBD2
v_gene: TRBV4-2
CDR3aa: CASSRRGSGSEETQYF
CDR3nt: TGTGCCAGCAGCCGTCGGGGTAGCGGGAGTGAAGAGACCCAGTACTTC

abundance: NA
j_gene: TRBJ1-2
d_gene: NA
v_gene: TRBV28
CDR3aa: CASSFSGESYGYTF
CDR3nt: TGTGCCAGCAGTTTTTCGGGGGAGAGTTATGGCTACACCTTC

abundance: NA
j_gene: TRBJ2-7
d_gene: NA
v_gene: TRBV27
CDR3aa: CASSIGGSPYEQYF
CDR3nt: TGTGCCAGCAGCATTGGCGGCAGTCCCTACGAGCAGTACTTC

abundance: once
j_gene: TRBJ1-2
d_gene: NA
v_gene: TRBV4-3
CDR3aa: CASSQDVTPGGSYGYTF
CDR3nt: TGCGCCAGCAGCCAAGATGTAACGCCGGGGGGCAGCTATGGCTACACCTTC

abundance: once
j_gene: TRBJ2-2
d_gene: TRBD2
v_gene: TRBV2
CDR3aa: CASTYHGTSGPGELFF
CDR3nt: TGTGCCAGCACCTACCACGGGACTAGCGGGCCCGGGGAGCTGTTTTTT

abundance: NA
j_gene: TRBJ1-6
d_gene: NA
v_gene: TRBV30
CDR3aa: CAWSEGVLNSPLHF
CDR3nt: TGTGCCTGGAGTGAAGGAGTACTCAATTCACCCCTCCACTTT

abundance: few
j_gene: TRBJ1-5
d_gene: NA
v_gene: TRBV6-1
CDR3aa: CASSEVEHYSNQPQHF
CDR3nt: TGTGCCAGCAGTGAAGTTGAGCATTATAGCAATCAGCCCCAGCATTTT

abundance: NA
j_gene: TRBJ2-1
d_gene: TRBD1
v_gene: TRBV29-1
CDR3aa: CSVAGQGGNNEQFF
CDR3nt: TGCAGCGTAGCTGGACAGGGGGGGAACAATGAGCAGTTCTTC

abundance: NA
j_gene: TRBJ1-2
d_gene: NA
v_gene: TRBV2
CDR3aa: CASSEGLGEGYTF
CDR3nt: TGTGCCAGCAGTGAAGGATTAGGGGAAGGCTACACCTTC

abundance: NA
j_gene: TRBJ1-3
d_gene: NA
v_gene: TRBV12-3/TRBV12-4
CDR3aa: CASSHSGNTIYF
CDR3nt: TGTGCCAGCAGTCACTCTGGAAACACCATATATTTT

abundance: once
j_gene: TRBJ2-1
d_gene: NA
v_gene: TRBV29-1
CDR3aa: CSVDQDSSYNEQFF
CDR3nt: TGCAGCGTTGACCAGGACAGCTCCTACAATGAGCAGTTCTTC

abundance: NA
j_gene: TRBJ2-1
d_gene: TRBD2
v_gene: TRBV30
CDR3aa: CACRHLASGEPFSYNEQFF
CDR3nt: TGTGCCTGCCGACACCTGGCTAGCGGGGAACCTTTCTCCTACAATGAGCAGTTCTTC

abundance: NA
j_gene: TRBJ2-1
d_gene: TRBD2
v_gene: TRBV5-1
CDR3aa: CASRGTSGRGEQFF
CDR3nt: TGCGCCAGCAGAGGGACTAGCGGACGAGGTGAGCAGTTCTTC

abundance: NA
j_gene: TRBJ2-1
d_gene: NA
v_gene: TRBV30
CDR3aa: CACLAGRPEQFF
CDR3nt: TGTGCCTGTTTGGCAGGGAGGCCTGAGCAGTTCTTC

abundance: once
j_gene: TRBJ2-1
d_gene: TRBD2
v_gene: TRBV11-3
CDR3aa: CASSLGLAGGGEQFF
CDR3nt: TGTGCCAGCAGCTTAGGACTAGCGGGAGGTGGTGAGCAGTTCTTC

abundance: NA
j_gene: TRBJ2-6
d_gene: NA
v_gene: TRBV5-1
CDR3aa: CASSFGQSSGANVLTF
CDR3nt: TGCGCCAGCAGCTTCGGACAATCCTCTGGGGCCAACGTCCTGACTTTC

abundance: NA
j_gene: TRBJ2-5
d_gene: TRBD2
v_gene: TRBV11-2
CDR3aa: CASSLRRLAGRKETQYF
CDR3nt: TGTGCCAGCAGCTTACGGAGACTAGCGGGAAGAAAAGAGACCCAGTACTTC

abundance: NA
j_gene: TRBJ1-6
d_gene: NA
v_gene: TRBV30
CDR3aa: CAWSIAGRNSPLHF
CDR3nt: TGTGCCTGGAGTATCGCAGGGCGTAATTCACCCCTCCACTTT

abundance: NA
j_gene: TRBJ2-7
d_gene: NA
v_gene: TRBV30
CDR3aa: CAWSDRPYEQYF
CDR3nt: TGTGCCTGGAGTGACAGGCCCTACGAGCAGTACTTC

abundance: NA
j_gene: TRBJ1-5
d_gene: TRBD1
v_gene: TRBV7-2
CDR3aa: CASSFGRGRDQPQHF
CDR3nt: TGTGCCAGCAGCTTTGGCAGGGGGCGCGATCAGCCCCAGCATTTT

abundance: NA
j_gene: TRBJ1-2
d_gene: TRBD1
v_gene: TRBV27
CDR3aa: CASSDYGGGSVRGYTF
CDR3nt: TGTGCCAGCAGTGATTATGGAGGGGGCTCAGTCCGAGGCTACACCTTC

abundance: NA
j_gene: TRBJ2-3
d_gene: NA
v_gene: TRBV15
CDR3aa: CATSRDRTAGDTQYF
CDR3nt: TGTGCCACCAGCAGAGATCGTACAGCGGGAGATACGCAGTATTTT

abundance: NA
j_gene: TRBJ2-7
d_gene: NA
v_gene: TRBV28
CDR3aa: CASNPQGTYEQYF
CDR3nt: TGTGCCAGCAATCCCCAGGGGACCTACGAGCAGTACTTC

abundance: NA
j_gene: TRBJ1-2
d_gene: NA
v_gene: TRBV6-5
CDR3aa: CATDLTGVSGYTF
CDR3nt: TGTGCCACCGATCTGACAGGCGTCTCTGGCTACACCTTC

abundance: NA
j_gene: TRBJ2-2
d_gene: NA
v_gene: TRBV20-1
CDR3aa: CSASAGSGTGELFF
CDR3nt: TGCAGTGCTAGTGCAGGTTCCGGTACCGGGGAGCTGTTTTTT

abundance: NA
j_gene: TRBJ1-2
d_gene: TRBD1
v_gene: TRBV7-9
CDR3aa: CASSTAPGTGGAWGYTF
CDR3nt: TGTGCCAGCAGCACCGCGCCGGGGACAGGGGGCGCTTGGGGCTACACCTTC

abundance: once
j_gene: TRBJ1-5
d_gene: NA
v_gene: TRBV28
CDR3aa: CATTFTQGEHQPQHF
CDR3nt: TGTGCCACCACCTTTACACAGGGCGAGCATCAGCCCCAGCATTTT